The 24 T cell receptor beta chains given below trace back to one sample, sequenced in a study of blood T cells in healthy people across ages. Combining a sample-barcoded 5' primer with a J-beta primer mix, a second PCR ran for roughly 7 to 12 cycles. TCRdb reprocessed the 5' RACE reads via MiXCR and lists one record per CDR3 protein. The table lists about 1.5 million distinct CDR3 sequences, roughly 45% of them singletons, with 7.9% in the top ten. The sample consisted of blood. These receptors were taken from a woman under 30 in good health.

This clonotype occurred many times. V is TRBV9 and J is TRBJ2-7; the match to TRBD2 covers 9 bases. Losses at the gene ends were 2 bases for V and 7 bases for J; bases not matched to a gene: 10. The CDR3 extends over 15 amino acids. Looked up from germline, CDR1 is SGDLS and CDR2 is YYNGEE. For the CDR3, the DNA is TGTGCCAGCAGCGTGGACATAGCGGGAGTCGGAGAGCAGTACTTC. Its protein product is CASSVDIAGVGEQYF.

Points on this clonotype: A much larger clonotype is one base distant, so this may be a read error. V and J are TRBV3-1 and TRBJ2-4, with D uncertain. The J call may be incorrect, as the DNA end agrees better with TRBJ2-7. The CDR3 runs to 11 residues. Germline values: CDR1 LGHDT, CDR2 YNNKEL (reference sequence). The DNA of the CDR3 is TGTGCCAGCAGCCAGAACCACGAGCAGTACTTC. Its protein product is CASSQNHEQYF.

This clonotype showed up just once. This may be a read error, as it is one base from a much larger clone. The chain is built from TRBV2 and TRBJ2-7, with no clear D. Germline assignment: CDR1 SNHLY and CDR2 FYNNEI. The CDR3 length is 10 residues. V was cut by 7 bases and J by 7 bases, with 8 bases left in between. DNA of the CDR3: TGTGCCAGCATGATTGGTGAGCAGTACTTC. It encodes CASMIGEQYF.

The chain joins TRBV20-1 to TRBJ2-7; the D gene is possibly TRBD2 (6 bases). The germline V and J ends were trimmed by 2 bases and 2 bases, with 19 bases remaining between them. Germline assignment: CDR1 DFQATT and CDR2 SNEGSKA (reference sequence). The CDR3 spans 16 residues. The CDR3 DNA reads TGCAGTGCTAGATTCGGCCGCGGCGGGATTACCTACGAGCAGTACTTC. This gives the protein CSARFGRGGITYEQYF.

The V gene is TRBV4-1, the J gene TRBJ2-4, with 10 bases matching TRBD2. The J call may be incorrect, as the DNA end agrees better with TRBJ2-5. The germline gives CDR1 MGHRA, CDR2 YSYEKL. The CDR3 totals 16 residues. The CDR3 here is CASRASGSKTRETQYF. The CDR3 DNA reads TGCGCCAGCAGGGCTAGCGGGAGTAAGACTAGGGAGACCCAGTACTTC.

This sequence joins TRBV3-1 and TRBJ1-2; 7 bases are a match to TRBD1. The CDR3 is made up of 17 amino acids. The V segment lost 4 bases and the J segment 4 bases; nucleotides outside the gene matches: 15. Germline lookup yields CDR1 LGHDT and CDR2 YNNKEL (reference sequence). CDR3 sequence reads: CASSLTTGTLASYGYTF. The CDR3, as DNA: TGTGCCAGCAGCCTCACGACAGGGACCTTAGCCTCCTATGGCTACACCTTC.

The V call is TRBV20-1, the J call TRBJ1-6, with 7 bases matching TRBD1. Unmatched junction bases numbered 9, after V lost 5 bases and J lost 5 bases. The V gene's germline CDR1 is DFQATT and CDR2 SNEGSKA (reference sequence). The CDR3 loop spans 15 amino acids. CDR3 sequence: CSAGPGTDDNSPLHF. In DNA form, the CDR3 reads TGCAGTGCTGGCCCCGGGACAGACGATAATTCACCCCTCCACTTT.

V usage is TRBV7-9 and J usage is TRBJ2-7; 10 bases map to TRBD1. With 3 bases clipped from V and 4 bases from J, the junction kept 3 bases outside the gene matches. The germline V gene encodes CDR1 SEHNR and CDR2 FQNEAQ (reference sequence). The CDR3 runs to 14 residues. Written as DNA, the CDR3 is TGTGCCAGCAGCTTTCCGGACAGGGGGTACGAGCAGTACTTC. Encoded protein: CASSFPDRGYEQYF.

This clonotype showed up just a few times. The V gene is TRBV25-1, the J gene TRBJ2-3; D perhaps matches TRBD2 (6 bases). This CDR3 spans 14 amino acids. V was trimmed by 7 bases and J by 4 bases, leaving 15 bases between them. The germline gives CDR1 MGHDK, CDR2 SYGVNS. CDR3 loop: CASTPAGSADTQYF. The CDR3, as DNA: TGTGCCAGCACCCCTGCGGGATCTGCAGATACGCAGTATTTT.

This clonotype was seen a handful of times. This chain connects TRBV28 to TRBJ1-2; D is undetermined. CDR1 is MDHEN, CDR2 SYDVKM, per germline. This CDR3 comprises 12 residues. V lost 4 bases to trimming and J lost 4 bases, with 7 bases between them. The CDR3 region has the DNA TGTGCCAGCAGTTCGGGCGCCTATGGCTACACCTTC. Protein product: CASSSGAYGYTF.

The chain joins TRBV15 to TRBJ2-3; TRBD2 is a possible D gene (6 bases). Germline CDR1 and CDR2: LNHNV and YYDKDF (reference sequence). The CDR3 is made up of 16 amino acids. The V end lost 4 bases, the J end lost 0 bases, and 14 bases lay between the germline ends. CDR3 sequence: CATSTKRGTSTDTQYF. Written as DNA, the CDR3 is TGTGCCACCAGCACCAAACGGGGGACTAGCACAGATACGCAGTATTTT. Together with reference TRBV15 and TRBJ2-3, the CDR3 gives the full variable domain: DAMVIQNPRYQVTQFGKPVTLSCSQTLNHNVMYWYQQKSSQAPKLLFHYYDKDFNNEADTPDNFQSRRPNTSFCFLDIRSPGLGDTAMYLCATSTKRGTSTDTQYFGPGTRLTVL.

This clonotype was picked up a small number of times. This chain uses TRBV7-9 with TRBJ1-2; possible D gene TRBD1, 5 bases. Trimming pared 5 bases from V and 6 bases from J, leaving 28 bases between. This CDR3 has 18 residues. Germline CDR1 reads SEHNR; CDR2 reads FQNEAQ (reference sequence). The CDR3 loop is CASSPGSFKGPPWHGYTF. The DNA of the CDR3 is TGTGCCAGCAGCCCAGGGAGCTTCAAGGGGCCGCCTTGGCATGGCTACACCTTC.

This clonotype came up a few times. In nucleotides, the CDR3 is TGCGCCAGCAGCTTGGGTGGTTCGAGTCGCCACCAAGAGACCCAGTACTTC. This sequence encodes CASSLGGSSRHQETQYF. This chain links TRBV5-1 with TRBJ2-5, with D hard to call. The V end was cut by 0 bases, the J end by 0 bases, with 15 bases between. The CDR3 totals 17 residues. Germline CDR1 and CDR2: SGHRS and YFSETQ. The whole variable domain, remainder taken from reference TRBV5-1 and TRBJ2-5, is KAGVTQTPRYLIKTRGQQVTLSCSPISGHRSVSWYQQTPGQGLQFLFEYFSETQRNKGNFPGRFSGRQFSNSRSEMNVSTLELGDSALYLCASSLGGSSRHQETQYFGPGTRLLVL.

A few counts support this clonotype. The CDR3, as DNA: TGCAGTGCTAGACCTAACTTACAGGGTCCCTATGGCTACACCTTC. This codes for CSARPNLQGPYGYTF. The rearrangement links TRBV20-1 to TRBJ1-2; TRBD1 might be the D (6 bases). Deletions cut 2 bases from V and 4 bases from J, with 17 bases between. Germline lookup yields CDR1 DFQATT and CDR2 SNEGSKA (reference sequence). The length of the CDR3 is 15 residues.

The genes are TRBV4-1 and TRBJ2-1; perhaps TRBD2 as D (5 bases). TRBJ2-7 explains the end of the DNA better; the J call may be wrong. In germline, CDR1 is MGHRA, CDR2 YSYEKL. The CDR3 consists of 16 residues. CDR3 in DNA: TGCGCCAGCAGCCAAGATAGGCCTAGCTCCTACAATGAGCAGTACTTC. This sequence encodes CASSQDRPSSYNEQYF.

This clonotype has just a few counts. The chain has TRBV27 and TRBJ1-2, with D maybe TRBD1 (6 bases). Per germline, CDR1 MNHEY and CDR2 SMNVEV (reference sequence). This CDR3 is 14 amino acids long. V lost 10 bases and J 4 bases, leaving 19 bases between the germline ends. For the CDR3, the DNA is TGTGCCACCTTGGGGAGGGGGGCGTCCTATGGCTACACCTTC. This translates into CATLGRGASYGYTF.

Many counts were recorded for this clonotype. The chain recombines TRBV27 with TRBJ2-7, with D perhaps matching TRBD2 (5 bases). Looked up from germline, CDR1 is MNHEY and CDR2 is SMNVEV (reference sequence). V lost 6 bases and J 3 bases, leaving 15 bases between the germline ends. The length of the CDR3 is 14 residues. The CDR3 loop is CASRKGDGIYEQYF. In DNA form, the CDR3 reads TGTGCCAGCAGAAAGGGAGATGGAATCTACGAGCAGTACTTC.

This clonotype was recorded a few times. The genes are TRBV27 and TRBJ2-1; D perhaps matches TRBD2 (6 bases). Trimming pared 4 bases from V and 7 bases from J, leaving 23 bases between. Germline V gene data show CDR1 as MNHEY and CDR2 as SMNVEV (reference sequence). The CDR3 is 17 amino acids. Here the CDR3 DNA reads TGTGCCAGCAGTTCTTCCCCGGGACTGGTATCCCCAAATGAGCAGTTCTTC. Protein sequence: CASSSSPGLVSPNEQFF.

The chain couples TRBV24-1 to TRBJ2-1, with TRBD1 matching 10 bases. The germline gives CDR1 KGHDR, CDR2 SFDVKD. The CDR3 is 16 amino acids. The junction had 6 bases not matched to a gene; V was cut back by 3 bases and J by 5 bases. The CDR3 here is CATSDPGTGANNEQFF. CDR3 nucleotides: TGTGCCACCAGTGATCCCGGGACAGGGGCTAACAATGAGCAGTTCTTC.

The V call is TRBV28, the J call TRBJ2-7; D may be TRBD1 (6 bases). Germline CDR1 and CDR2: MDHEN and SYDVKM. This CDR3 region has 13 residues. With 10 bases removed from V and 7 bases from J, the gap between germline ends came to 20 bases. The CDR3 coding sequence is TGTGCCACCTTTTGGGGGCGGCTCCGGGAGCAGTACTTC. It encodes CATFWGRLREQYF.

This clonotype was counted a few times. The chain has TRBV2 and TRBJ2-3; maybe TRBD1 (5 bases). The CDR3 is made up of 16 amino acids. V was clipped by 2 bases and J by 3 bases, with 15 bases between them. Germline V lookup: CDR1 SNHLY, CDR2 FYNNEI. The CDR3 loop is CASSEFEQVLTDTQYF. CDR3 in DNA: TGTGCCAGCAGTGAATTCGAACAGGTCCTAACAGATACGCAGTATTTT.

The chain uses TRBV10-3 and TRBJ2-7, with TRBD2 matching 7 bases. CDR1 ENHRY and CDR2 SYGVKD come from the germline V gene. V lost 6 bases and J lost 3; bases outside the gene matches: 11. This CDR3 comprises 15 residues. Here the CDR3 DNA reads TGTGCCATCAGCGGGATCGGACTAGGGTTCTACGAGCAGTACTTC. It codes for CAISGIGLGFYEQYF.

This clonotype was picked up a small number of times. The chain combines TRBV13 with TRBJ2-3, with 13 bases lining up with TRBD2. V shed 1 base and J 2 bases; nucleotides not matched to a gene: 6. Germline V gene lookup returns CDR1 PRHDT and CDR2 FYEKMQ (reference sequence). This CDR3 is 18 amino acids long. The CDR3 sequence is CASSLELAGGSYTDTQYF. DNA of the CDR3: TGTGCCAGCAGCTTAGAACTAGCGGGGGGGTCCTACACAGATACGCAGTATTTT.

V and J are TRBV20-1 and TRBJ1-4; the D is unclear. From germline, CDR1 is DFQATT and CDR2 SNEGSKA (reference sequence). Trimming removed 3 bases at V and 7 bases at J, with 6 bases between. The CDR3 has 11 amino acids. The CDR3 nucleotides read TGCAGTGCTAGGGCTAGTGAAAAACTGTTTTTT. The encoded protein is CSARASEKLFF.